This T cell receptor beta chain appears in the sequencing data of a study of shared clonotypes between healthy human individuals. Study details: Participating donors consisted of a couple of women and a few men aged 18 to 49.

This clone has a single count. Its cognate antigen is unknown. Per the study methods: Owing to the provision of junction-only sequences devoid of quality scores by immunoSEQ, filtering differed. Produced via immunoSEQ multiplex PCR; TCRdb's table is partial and in-frame only. Clone size and V and J calls were adopted from that table, with D and trimming inferred from the DNA. The top ten hold around 0.13% of the sample, which has roughly 2.4 million clones, approximately 96% seen once. The study, taken as a whole, reports: Sampling covered nothing but blood. Tissue TCR repertoires likely differ from those found in blood. Naive CD4 clonotypes overlapped across a handful of donors at about 5.3%.

This CDR3 is built from 13 residues. Germline CDR1 and CDR2: SGHVS and FNYEAQ. The V end lost 3 bases, the J end lost 5 bases, and 10 bases lay between the germline ends. The sequence was collected from a man aged 18 to 29 in good health. The chain joins TRBV7-6 to TRBJ2-5; the D is unclear. The sample taken for sequencing was naive CD4+ T cells sorted from blood. The subset was: CD45RA+ positively selected. Here the CDR3 reads CASSFRAGETQYF. The CDR3 DNA is TGTGCCAGCAGCTTTAGGGCCGGGGAGACCCAGTACTTC.